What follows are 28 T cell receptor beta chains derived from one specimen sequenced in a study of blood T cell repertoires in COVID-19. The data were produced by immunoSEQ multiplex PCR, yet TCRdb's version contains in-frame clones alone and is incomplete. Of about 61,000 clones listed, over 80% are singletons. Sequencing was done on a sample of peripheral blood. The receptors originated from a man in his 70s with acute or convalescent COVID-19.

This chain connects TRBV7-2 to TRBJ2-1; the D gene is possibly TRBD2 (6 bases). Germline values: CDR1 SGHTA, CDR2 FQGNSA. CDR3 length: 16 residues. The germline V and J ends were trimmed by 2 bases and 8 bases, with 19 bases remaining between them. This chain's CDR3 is CASSLTSVATGDEQFF. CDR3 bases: TGTGCCAGCAGCTTAACCTCCGTGGCGACGGGAGATGAGCAGTTCTTC.

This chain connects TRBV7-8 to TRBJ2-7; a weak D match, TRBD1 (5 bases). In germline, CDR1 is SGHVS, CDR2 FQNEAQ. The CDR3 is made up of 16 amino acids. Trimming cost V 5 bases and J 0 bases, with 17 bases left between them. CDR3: CASSPHRSWGSYEQYF. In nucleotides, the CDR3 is TGTGCCAGCAGCCCGCACAGGTCTTGGGGCTCCTACGAGCAGTACTTC.

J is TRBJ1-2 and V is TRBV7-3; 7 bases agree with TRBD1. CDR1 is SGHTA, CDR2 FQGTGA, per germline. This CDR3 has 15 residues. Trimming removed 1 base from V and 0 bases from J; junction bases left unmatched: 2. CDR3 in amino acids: CASSLRTGSNYGYTF. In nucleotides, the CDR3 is TGTGCCAGCAGCTTAAGGACAGGCTCTAACTATGGCTACACCTTC. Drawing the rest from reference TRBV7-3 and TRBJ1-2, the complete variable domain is GAGVSQTPSNKVTEKGKYVELRCDPISGHTALYWYRQSLGQGPEFLIYFQGTGAADDSGLPNDRFFAVRPEGSVSTLKIQRTERGDSAVYLCASSLRTGSNYGYTFGSGTRLTVV.

CDR3 region: CASSLSGGAGGNTIYF. The CDR3 DNA follows: TGTGCCAGCAGCTTGTCGGGGGGCGCTGGGGGAAACACCATATATTTT. The chain recombines TRBV5-4 with TRBJ1-3; tentative D call: TRBD1 (6 bases). The CDR3 extends over 16 amino acids. V was clipped by 1 base and J by 4 bases, with 15 bases between them. Germline-derived CDR1 and CDR2 are SGHNT and YYREEE (reference sequence).

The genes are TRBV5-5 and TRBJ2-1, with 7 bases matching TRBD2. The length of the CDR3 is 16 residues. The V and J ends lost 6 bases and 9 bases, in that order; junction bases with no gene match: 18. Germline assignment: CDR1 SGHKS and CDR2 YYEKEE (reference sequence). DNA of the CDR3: TGTGCCAGCACCTCACGCGGGGGTGAACGTTTCGGTGAGCAGTTCTTC. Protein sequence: CASTSRGGERFGEQFF.

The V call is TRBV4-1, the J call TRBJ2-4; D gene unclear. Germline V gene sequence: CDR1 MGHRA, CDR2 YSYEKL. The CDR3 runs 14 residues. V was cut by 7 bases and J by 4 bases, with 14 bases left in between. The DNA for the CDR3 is TGCGCCAGCAACTCACTAATCGGAAAAAACATTCAGTACTTC. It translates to CASNSLIGKNIQYF.

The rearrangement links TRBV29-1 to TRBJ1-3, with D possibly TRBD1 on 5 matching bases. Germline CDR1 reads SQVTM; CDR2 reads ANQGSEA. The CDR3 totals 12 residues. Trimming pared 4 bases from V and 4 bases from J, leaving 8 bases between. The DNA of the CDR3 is TGCAGCGTTGCAGGGTACGGAAACACCATATATTTT. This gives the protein CSVAGYGNTIYF.

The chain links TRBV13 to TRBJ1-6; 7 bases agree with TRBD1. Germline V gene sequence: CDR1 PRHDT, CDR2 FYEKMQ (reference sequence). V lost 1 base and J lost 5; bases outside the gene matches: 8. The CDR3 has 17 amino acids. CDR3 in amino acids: CASSLDRGQGNNSPLHF. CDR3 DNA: TGTGCCAGCAGCTTAGACAGGGGCCAAGGGAATAATTCACCCCTCCACTTT.

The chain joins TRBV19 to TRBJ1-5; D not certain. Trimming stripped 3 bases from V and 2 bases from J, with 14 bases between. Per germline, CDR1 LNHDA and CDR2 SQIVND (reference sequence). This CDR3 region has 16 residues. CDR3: CASSMPSRGGNQPQHF. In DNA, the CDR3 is TGTGCCAGTAGTATGCCCTCGCGGGGAGGCAATCAGCCCCAGCATTTT.

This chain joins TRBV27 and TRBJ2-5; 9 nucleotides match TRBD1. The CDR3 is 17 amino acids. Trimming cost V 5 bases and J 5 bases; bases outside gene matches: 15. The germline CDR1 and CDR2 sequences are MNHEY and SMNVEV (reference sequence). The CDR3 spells CASSPRQGVGMVETQYF. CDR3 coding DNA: TGTGCCAGCAGTCCCAGACAGGGGGTGGGAATGGTTGAGACCCAGTACTTC.

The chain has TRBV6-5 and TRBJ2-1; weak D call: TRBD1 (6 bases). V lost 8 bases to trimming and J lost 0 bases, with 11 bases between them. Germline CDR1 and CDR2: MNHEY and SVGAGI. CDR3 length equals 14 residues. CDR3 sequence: CASGQKSSYNEQFF. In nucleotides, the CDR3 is TGTGCCAGCGGACAGAAGAGCTCCTACAATGAGCAGTTCTTC.

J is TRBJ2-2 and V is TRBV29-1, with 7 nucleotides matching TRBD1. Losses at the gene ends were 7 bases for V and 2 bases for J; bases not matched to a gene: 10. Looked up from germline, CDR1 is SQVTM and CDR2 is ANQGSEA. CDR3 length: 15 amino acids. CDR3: CSARRQGLNTGELFF. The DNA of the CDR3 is TGCAGCGCTCGCCGACAGGGTCTTAACACCGGGGAGCTGTTTTTT.

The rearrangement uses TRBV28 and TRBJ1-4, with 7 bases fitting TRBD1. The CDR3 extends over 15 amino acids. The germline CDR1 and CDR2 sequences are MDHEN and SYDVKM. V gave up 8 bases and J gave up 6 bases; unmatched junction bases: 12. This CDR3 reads CASDGTGQGDEKLFF. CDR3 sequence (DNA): TGTGCCAGCGACGGAACAGGGCAGGGGGATGAAAAACTGTTTTTT.

CDR3 nucleotides: TGTGCCAGCAGCGCACAGGGGCTTAATCAGCCCCAGCATTTT. Translating gives CASSAQGLNQPQHF. This chain uses TRBV2 with TRBJ1-5, with 7 nucleotides matching TRBD1. Germline values: CDR1 SNHLY, CDR2 FYNNEI. Trimming removed 6 bases from V and 4 bases from J; junction bases left unmatched: 6. The CDR3 extends over 14 amino acids.

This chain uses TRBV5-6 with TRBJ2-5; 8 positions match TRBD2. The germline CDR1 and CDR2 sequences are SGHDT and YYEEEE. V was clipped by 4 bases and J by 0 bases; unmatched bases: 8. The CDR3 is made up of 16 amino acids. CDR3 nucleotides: TGTGCCAGCAGCCCCGCCGGAGCGGGGGACCAAGAGACCCAGTACTTC. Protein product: CASSPAGAGDQETQYF.

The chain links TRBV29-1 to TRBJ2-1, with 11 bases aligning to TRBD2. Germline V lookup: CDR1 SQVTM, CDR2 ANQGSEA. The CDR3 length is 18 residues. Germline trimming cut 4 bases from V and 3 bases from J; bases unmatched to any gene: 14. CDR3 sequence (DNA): TGCAGCGTTGGGGGACTAGCGGACCCACTACCGATCTACAATGAGCAGTTCTTC. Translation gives CSVGGLADPLPIYNEQFF.

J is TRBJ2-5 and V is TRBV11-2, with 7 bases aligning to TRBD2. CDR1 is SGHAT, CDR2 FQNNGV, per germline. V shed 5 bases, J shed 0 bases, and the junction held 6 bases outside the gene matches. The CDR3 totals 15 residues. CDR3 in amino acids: CASSAGELYQETQYF. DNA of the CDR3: TGTGCCAGCAGCGCGGGGGAGTTGTACCAAGAGACCCAGTACTTC. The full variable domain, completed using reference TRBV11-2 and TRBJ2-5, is EAGVAQSPRYKIIEKRQSVAFWCNPISGHATLYWYQQILGQGPKLLIQFQNNGVVDDSQLPKDRFSAERLKGVDSTLKIQPAKLEDSAVYLCASSAGELYQETQYFGPGTRLLVL.

The CDR3 sequence: CASSEVGTSWDTQYF. The CDR3 DNA reads TGTGCCAGCAGTGAAGTTGGGACTAGCTGGGATACGCAGTATTTT. The chain carries TRBV6-1 and TRBJ2-3; 9 bases line up with TRBD2. Germline CDR1 MNHNS, CDR2 SASEGT. Unmatched junction bases numbered 5, after V lost 1 base and J lost 6 bases. There are 15 residues in the CDR3.

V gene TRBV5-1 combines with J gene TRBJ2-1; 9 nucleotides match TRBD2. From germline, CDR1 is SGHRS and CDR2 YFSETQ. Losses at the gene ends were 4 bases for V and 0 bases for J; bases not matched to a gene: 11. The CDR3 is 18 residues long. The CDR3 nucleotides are TGCGCCAGCAGCATTGGGACTAGCAGACAGAGCTCCTACAATGAGCAGTTCTTC. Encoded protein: CASSIGTSRQSSYNEQFF.

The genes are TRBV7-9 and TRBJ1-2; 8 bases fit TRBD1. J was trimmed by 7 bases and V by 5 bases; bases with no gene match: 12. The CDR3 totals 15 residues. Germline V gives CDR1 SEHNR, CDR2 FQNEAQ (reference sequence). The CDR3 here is CASSPPGQGTGGYTF. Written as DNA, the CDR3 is TGTGCCAGCAGCCCCCCCGGACAGGGTACCGGTGGCTACACCTTC.

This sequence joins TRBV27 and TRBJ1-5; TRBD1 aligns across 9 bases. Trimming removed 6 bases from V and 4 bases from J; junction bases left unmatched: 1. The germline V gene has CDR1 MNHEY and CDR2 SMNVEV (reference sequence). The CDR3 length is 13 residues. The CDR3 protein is CASRGTGNQPQHF. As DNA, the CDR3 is TGTGCCAGCAGGGGGACAGGGAATCAGCCCCAGCATTTT.

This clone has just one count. The CDR3 loop reads CASSPDREYGYTF. As DNA, the CDR3 is TGTGCCAGTTCACCGGACAGAGAGTATGGCTACACCTTC. This rearrangement joins TRBV7-3 to TRBJ1-2; D is possibly TRBD1 (6 bases). The CDR3 length is 13 residues. Trimming took 9 bases from V and 5 from J, leaving 16 bases between them. The germline V gene has CDR1 SGHTA and CDR2 FQGTGA.

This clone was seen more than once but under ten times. The CDR3 nucleotides read TGTGCCAGCAGCTTTCGGCTAGCGGGGAAGGCCGGGGAGCTGTTTTTT. As protein: CASSFRLAGKAGELFF. V usage is TRBV7-8 and J usage is TRBJ2-2; 9 positions agree with TRBD2. The J segment lost 6 bases and the V segment lost 3 bases, leaving 8 bases of the junction unmatched. The CDR3 spans 16 residues. Germline lookup yields CDR1 SGHVS and CDR2 FQNEAQ.

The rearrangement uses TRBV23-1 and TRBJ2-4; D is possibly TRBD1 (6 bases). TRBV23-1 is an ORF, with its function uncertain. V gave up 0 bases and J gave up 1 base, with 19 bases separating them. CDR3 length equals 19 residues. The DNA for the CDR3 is TGCGCCAGCAGTCAATCAAGAACAGGGAGAGGTCTGGCCAAAAACATTCAGTACTTC. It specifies CASSQSRTGRGLAKNIQYF.

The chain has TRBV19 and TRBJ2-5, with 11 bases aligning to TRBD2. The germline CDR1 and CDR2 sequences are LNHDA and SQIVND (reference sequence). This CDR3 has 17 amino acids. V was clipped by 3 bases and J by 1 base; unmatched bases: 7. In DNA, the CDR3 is TGTGCCAGTAGTATCGCCCTCCTAGCGGGGGGCCAAGAGACCCAGTACTTC. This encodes CASSIALLAGGQETQYF.

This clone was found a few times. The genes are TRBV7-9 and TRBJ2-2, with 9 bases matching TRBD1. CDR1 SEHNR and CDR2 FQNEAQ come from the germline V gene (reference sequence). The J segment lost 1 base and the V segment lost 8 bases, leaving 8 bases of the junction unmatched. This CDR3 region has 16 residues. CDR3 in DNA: TGTGCCAGCCGAGGCGGGACAGGGCTGAACACCGGGGAGCTGTTTTTT. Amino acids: CASRGGTGLNTGELFF. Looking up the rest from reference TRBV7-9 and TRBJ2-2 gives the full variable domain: DTGVSQNPRHKITKRGQNVTFRCDPISEHNRLYWYRQTLGQGPEFLTYFQNEAQLEKSRLLSDRFSAERPKGSFSTLEIQRTEQGDSAMYLCASRGGTGLNTGELFFGEGSRLTVL.

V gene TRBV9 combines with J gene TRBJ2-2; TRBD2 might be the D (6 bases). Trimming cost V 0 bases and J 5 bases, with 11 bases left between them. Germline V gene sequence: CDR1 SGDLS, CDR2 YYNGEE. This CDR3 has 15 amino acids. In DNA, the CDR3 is TGTGCCAGCAGCGTAGCTACTGGGAGGACCGGGGAGCTGTTTTTT. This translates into CASSVATGRTGELFF.

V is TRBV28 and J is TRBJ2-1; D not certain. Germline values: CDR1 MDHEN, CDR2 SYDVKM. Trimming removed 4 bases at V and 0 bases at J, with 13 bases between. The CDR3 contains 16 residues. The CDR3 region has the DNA TGTGCCAGCAGTTCCGCGGTAGCCCACTCCTACAATGAGCAGTTCTTC. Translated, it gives CASSSAVAHSYNEQFF.